The 18 T cell receptor beta chains below all came from one sample that was sequenced in a study of T-cell memory formation after mild COVID-19. TCRdb called the 5' RACE reads again in MiXCR, with one record for every CDR3 protein. The repertoire has 350,000 to 550,000 distinct CDR3 sequences, about a sixth of them found once; the top ten carry about 22%. The source material was PBMCs or a T cell subset sorted from them (not recorded which). The receptors originated from a man aged 18 to 29 who had mild COVID-19 (a few samples of this study predate the infection). Cell type and time point are not known.

This chain uses TRBV5-1 with TRBJ2-3; TRBD1 agrees at 9 bases. J was trimmed by 4 bases and V by 4 bases; bases with no gene match: 4. The length of the CDR3 is 14 residues. In germline, CDR1 is SGHRS, CDR2 YFSETQ. In DNA, the CDR3 is TGCGCCAGCAGCACCGGGACAGGGTCAGATACGCAGTATTTT. Translated: CASSTGTGSDTQYF.

The genes are TRBV11-2 and TRBJ2-5; D gene ambiguous. The CDR3 contains 12 residues. Germline lookup yields CDR1 SGHAT and CDR2 FQNNGV. V dropped 0 bases and J dropped 5 bases, with 4 bases sitting between them. DNA of the CDR3: TGTGCCAGCAGCTTAGATTACGAGACCCAGTACTTC. It translates to CASSLDYETQYF.

This chain connects TRBV5-1 to TRBJ2-3, with D uncertain. This CDR3 comprises 16 residues. The germline CDR1 and CDR2 sequences are SGHRS and YFSETQ. The V end lost 2 bases, the J end lost 0 bases, and 13 bases lay between the germline ends. CDR3 nucleotide sequence: TGCGCCAGCAGCTTTCGACCACCAGATAGCACAGATACGCAGTATTTT. Amino acids: CASSFRPPDSTDTQYF.

The genes are TRBV28 and TRBJ2-5, with D maybe TRBD1 (6 bases). The CDR3 length is 14 residues. Trimming stripped 4 bases from V and 5 bases from J, with 14 bases between. The germline gives CDR1 MDHEN, CDR2 SYDVKM. CDR3: CASSSTGRRETQYF. CDR3 sequence (DNA): TGTGCCAGCAGTTCGACAGGAAGGCGGGAGACCCAGTACTTC.

Of note for this clonotype: A junction end diverges from the germline sequence, so it may reflect a read error. The gene calls are TRBV6-6 and TRBJ2-3; D not certain. Germline V gene sequence: CDR1 MNHNY, CDR2 SVGAGI (reference sequence). The CDR3 spans 16 residues. The CDR3 here is CASTLGQRLTTHTQYF. For the CDR3, the DNA is TGTGCCAGCACCCTAGGCCAGAGACTGACCACACATACGCAGTATTTT.

There are a few counts of this clonotype. The chain uses TRBV6-1 and TRBJ1-2; D unresolved. This CDR3 has 11 amino acids. Germline V CDR1 and CDR2: MNHNS, SASEGT. V was cut by 3 bases and J by 10 bases, with 9 bases left in between. CDR3 amino acids: CASSETAIYTF. For the CDR3, the DNA is TGTGCCAGCAGTGAGACGGCGATCTACACCTTC.

In its sample, this clonotype was seen a few times. CDR3 protein: CASSYWGPNYGYTF. DNA of the CDR3: TGTGCCAGCAGTTACTGGGGACCTAACTATGGCTACACCTTC. The genes are TRBV6-5 and TRBJ1-2, with a possible D match to TRBD1 (5 bases). Per germline, CDR1 MNHEY and CDR2 SVGAGI. Trimming removed 1 base from V and 0 bases from J, with 6 bases in between. The CDR3 is 14 amino acids.

A few counts support this clonotype. The chain links TRBV14 to TRBJ2-3; 7 nucleotides align to TRBD1. Germline V lookup: CDR1 SGHDN, CDR2 FVKESK. The CDR3 covers 16 residues. V gave up 1 base and J gave up 0 bases; unmatched junction bases: 4. CDR3: CASSQVGQPSTDTQYF. The CDR3 nucleotides read TGTGCCAGCAGCCAAGTGGGACAGCCTAGCACAGATACGCAGTATTTT. The variable domain in full, completed from reference TRBV14 and TRBJ2-3, reads EAGVTQFPSHSVIEKGQTVTLRCDPISGHDNLYWYRRVMGKEIKFLLHFVKESKQDESGMPNNRFLAERTGGTYSTLKVQPAELEDSGVYFCASSQVGQPSTDTQYFGPGTRLTVL.

This clonotype was observed a few times. The chain recombines TRBV7-2 with TRBJ2-5; 15 nucleotides match TRBD2. The CDR3 covers 17 residues. After removal of 3 bases from V and 6 bases from J, the junction contained 8 bases not matched to a gene. Germline V gives CDR1 SGHTA, CDR2 FQGNSA. As DNA, the CDR3 is TGTGCCAGCAGCTTGGGACTAGCGGGGGGTGCAGGAAAGACCCAGTACTTC. Translating it yields CASSLGLAGGAGKTQYF.

In this sample, this clonotype turned up a few times. V and J are TRBV4-1 and TRBJ2-7, with no clear D. The CDR3 covers 14 residues. Trimming removed 1 base at V and 3 bases at J, with 10 bases between. Per the germline V gene, CDR1 is MGHRA and CDR2 is YSYEKL. CDR3 sequence: CASSQVLDSYEQYV. The DNA of the CDR3 is TGCGCCAGCAGCCAAGTTCTAGATAGCTACGAGCAGTACGTC.

This chain joins TRBV30 and TRBJ2-5, with a tentative D call TRBD1 (5 bases). Germline V gene sequence: CDR1 GTSNPN, CDR2 SVGIG (reference sequence). The CDR3 loop spans 12 amino acids. V lost 5 bases to trimming and J lost 1 base, with 8 bases between them. The CDR3: CAWDSTQETQYF. For the CDR3, the DNA is TGTGCCTGGGACAGCACCCAAGAGACCCAGTACTTC.

This clonotype was counted between two and nine times. The rearrangement uses TRBV7-2 and TRBJ2-7, with 8 bases identical to TRBD1. J lost 1 base, V lost 6 bases, and 8 bases had no gene match. The germline V gene has CDR1 SGHTA and CDR2 FQGNSA. The CDR3 has 15 amino acids. CDR3 amino acids: CASSPDRATSYEQYF. Written as DNA, the CDR3 is TGTGCCAGCAGTCCGGACAGGGCGACTTCCTACGAGCAGTACTTC.

This clonotype has more than one count but fewer than ten. The chain employs TRBV18 and TRBJ2-7; D gene unclear. The V end lost 3 bases, the J end lost 1 base, and 7 bases lay between the germline ends. The CDR3 has 13 amino acids. In germline, CDR1 is KGHSH, CDR2 LQKENI. DNA of the CDR3: TGTGCCAGCTCACCGGTGCAGTCCTACGAGCAGTACTTC. Encoded protein: CASSPVQSYEQYF.

This chain links TRBV18 with TRBJ1-1, with D possibly TRBD1 on 5 matching bases. The CDR3 consists of 13 residues. The V gene lost 3 bases and the J gene lost 7 bases, with 12 bases spanning the gap. Germline lookup yields CDR1 KGHSH and CDR2 LQKENI. CDR3: CASSPGQEIEAFF. In DNA, the CDR3 is TGTGCCAGCTCACCCGGACAAGAAATTGAAGCTTTCTTT.

This clonotype turned up a few times. The rearrangement links TRBV7-6 to TRBJ2-5; 10 bases agree with TRBD1. From germline, CDR1 is SGHVS and CDR2 FNYEAQ. The CDR3 has 14 amino acids. J gave up 5 bases and V 5 bases, and 5 bases lay outside the gene matches. CDR3 coding DNA: TGTGCCAGCAGCCGGGCGACAGGGGGCGAGACCCAGTACTTC. Its translation: CASSRATGGETQYF.

The chain carries TRBV2 and TRBJ2-7; 7 bases map to TRBD1. The germline CDR1 and CDR2 sequences are SNHLY and FYNNEI. V was pared by 6 bases and J by 4 bases, with 3 bases of the junction left unmatched. The CDR3 runs to 12 residues. The CDR3 DNA reads as TGTGCCAGCAGACCGACAGGGTACGAGCAGTACGTC. Protein sequence: CASRPTGYEQYV.

The rearrangement uses TRBV7-9 and TRBJ1-2, with unresolved D. V was cut by 0 bases and J by 7 bases, with 15 bases left in between. The CDR3 runs to 15 residues. CDR1 and CDR2 (germline): SEHNR, FQNEAQ (reference sequence). The CDR3 region is CASSLAGGTHGGYTF. In DNA, the CDR3 is TGTGCCAGCAGCTTAGCAGGCGGCACTCATGGTGGCTACACCTTC. Looking up the rest from reference TRBV7-9 and TRBJ1-2 gives the full variable domain: DTGVSQNPRHKITKRGQNVTFRCDPISEHNRLYWYRQTLGQGPEFLTYFQNEAQLEKSRLLSDRFSAERPKGSFSTLEIQRTEQGDSAMYLCASSLAGGTHGGYTFGSGTRLTVV.

This clonotype was recorded a few times. The V gene is TRBV5-1, the J gene TRBJ1-1; TRBD1 is a possible D gene (5 bases). This CDR3 region has 15 residues. Germline V gene sequence: CDR1 SGHRS, CDR2 YFSETQ. V was trimmed by 7 bases and J by 0 bases, leaving 16 bases between them. Here the CDR3 DNA reads TGCGCCAGCGGCATAGGGGCAGGGATGAACACTGAAGCTTTCTTT. Translating gives CASGIGAGMNTEAFF.